This is a list of T cell receptor beta chains from one sample in a study of blood T cell repertoires in COVID-19. Generated by immunoSEQ multiplex PCR, the TCRdb table keeps only in-frame clones and is missing some. The sample yields some 270,000 clones, roughly 88% seen once. Sequenced: peripheral blood. The receptors were sampled from a woman in her seventies with acute or convalescent COVID-19. The CDR3 runs from the conserved cysteine through the conserved F or W. D genes are given only for firm matches. Some rows have no size entry. The others give once, few or many, or a class for an expanded clone.

d_call: TRBD1
j_call: TRBJ1-2
clone_size: -
v_call: TRBV6-5
cdr3_nt: TGTGCCAGCAGACGGACAGGGGGGAACTATGGCTACACCTTC
cdr3_aa: CASRRTGGNYGYTF

d_call: TRBD1
j_call: TRBJ2-4
clone_size: many
v_call: TRBV7-9
cdr3_nt: TGTGCCAGCAGCGGACAGGGGGGAGCGAAAAACATTCAGTACTTC
cdr3_aa: CASSGQGGAKNIQYF

d_call: -
j_call: TRBJ1-1
clone_size: -
v_call: TRBV23-1
cdr3_nt: TGCGCCAGCAGTCAATCGAAAAAGGAGGGGAGGGATGAAGCTTTCTTT
cdr3_aa: CASSQSKKEGRDEAFF

d_call: -
j_call: TRBJ1-1
clone_size: -
v_call: TRBV13
cdr3_nt: TGTGCCAGCAGCTCTTCCCAAACAGGTTTCTCCTCGGTGAACACTGAAGCTTTCTTT
cdr3_aa: CASSSSQTGFSSVNTEAFF

d_call: TRBD1
j_call: TRBJ2-3
clone_size: -
v_call: TRBV29-1
cdr3_nt: TGCAGCGTTTCGCAGGGGGTAGATACGCAGTATTTT
cdr3_aa: CSVSQGVDTQYF

d_call: -
j_call: TRBJ1-1
clone_size: -
v_call: TRBV23-1
cdr3_nt: TGCGCCAGCAGTCAACCTCCTACGGATAATTCTAGGGAAGCTTTCTTT
cdr3_aa: CASSQPPTDNSREAFF

d_call: TRBD2
j_call: TRBJ2-1
clone_size: -
v_call: TRBV7-8
cdr3_nt: TGTGCCAGCAGCTTTAAGGGACTAGCGGGGGAAAAGCAGTTCTTC
cdr3_aa: CASSFKGLAGEKQFF

d_call: -
j_call: TRBJ1-5
clone_size: -
v_call: TRBV3-1/TRBV3-2
cdr3_nt: TGTGCCAGCAGCCAGGGAGGGATTAGCAATCAGCCCCAGCATTTT
cdr3_aa: CASSQGGISNQPQHF

d_call: TRBD1
j_call: TRBJ1-1
clone_size: -
v_call: TRBV7-2
cdr3_nt: TGTGCCAGCAGCTTACCAGGGGGGCCGAGGAAGACTGAAGCTTTCTTT
cdr3_aa: CASSLPGGPRKTEAFF

d_call: TRBD2
j_call: TRBJ2-3
clone_size: -
v_call: TRBV2
cdr3_nt: TGTGCCAGCGGCGGACTAGCGCTCAGCACAGATACGCAGTATTTT
cdr3_aa: CASGGLALSTDTQYF

d_call: -
j_call: TRBJ2-3
clone_size: -
v_call: TRBV5-6
cdr3_nt: TGTGCCAGCAGCTTGGTGTCCGGGGAGACAGATACGCAGTATTTT
cdr3_aa: CASSLVSGETDTQYF

d_call: -
j_call: TRBJ2-3
clone_size: -
v_call: TRBV2
cdr3_nt: TGTGCCAGCCAGACGGCGGACTACACAGATACGCAGTATTTT
cdr3_aa: CASQTADYTDTQYF

d_call: -
j_call: TRBJ2-3
clone_size: once
v_call: TRBV9
cdr3_nt: TGTGCCAGCAGCGTCGTGGGGGCCCCCACAGATACGCAGTATTTT
cdr3_aa: CASSVVGAPTDTQYF

d_call: -
j_call: TRBJ2-3
clone_size: few
v_call: TRBV7-2
cdr3_nt: TGTGCCAGCAGCTCTCGGGGGGCCCGAGATACGCAGTATTTT
cdr3_aa: CASSSRGARDTQYF